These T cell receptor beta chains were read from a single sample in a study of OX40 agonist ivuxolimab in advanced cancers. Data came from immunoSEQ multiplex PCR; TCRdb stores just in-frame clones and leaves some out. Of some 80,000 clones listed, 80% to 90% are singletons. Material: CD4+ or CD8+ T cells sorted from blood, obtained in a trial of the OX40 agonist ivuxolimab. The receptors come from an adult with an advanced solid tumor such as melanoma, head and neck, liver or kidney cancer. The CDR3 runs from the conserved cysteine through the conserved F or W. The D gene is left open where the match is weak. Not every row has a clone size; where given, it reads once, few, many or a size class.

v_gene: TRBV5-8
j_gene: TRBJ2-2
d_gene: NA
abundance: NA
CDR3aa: CASSSGASYTGELFF
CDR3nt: TGTGCCAGCAGCTCGGGGGCCAGCTACACCGGGGAGCTGTTTTTT

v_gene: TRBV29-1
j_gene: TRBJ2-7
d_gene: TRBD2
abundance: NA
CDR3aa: CSVDTGGLGEQYF
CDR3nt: TGCAGCGTTGATACGGGGGGACTAGGCGAGCAGTACTTC

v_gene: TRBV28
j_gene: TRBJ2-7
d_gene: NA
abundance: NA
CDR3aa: CASSLGIEQYF
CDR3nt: TGTGCCAGCAGTTTGGGCATCGAGCAGTACTTC

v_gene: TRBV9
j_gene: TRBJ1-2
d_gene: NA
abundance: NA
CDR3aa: CASSIQGYGYTF
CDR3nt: TGTGCCAGCAGCATCCAGGGTTATGGCTACACCTTC

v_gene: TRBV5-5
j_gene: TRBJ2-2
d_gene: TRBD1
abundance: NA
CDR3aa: CASSSLGQGNTGELFF
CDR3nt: TGTGCCAGCAGCTCTCTTGGACAGGGGAACACCGGGGAGCTGTTTTTT

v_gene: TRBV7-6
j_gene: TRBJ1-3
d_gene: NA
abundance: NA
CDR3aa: CASSPLASFSGNTIYF
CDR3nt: TGTGCCAGCAGCCCCCTTGCCAGCTTCTCTGGAAACACCATATATTTT

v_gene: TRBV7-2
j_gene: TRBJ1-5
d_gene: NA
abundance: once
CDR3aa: CASSPGLREPQHF
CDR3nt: TGTGCCAGCAGTCCAGGTTTGAGGGAGCCCCAGCATTTT

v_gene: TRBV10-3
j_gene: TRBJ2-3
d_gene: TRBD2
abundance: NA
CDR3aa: CAISVAGGNTDTQYF
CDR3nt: TGTGCCATCAGTGTAGCGGGGGGAAACACAGATACGCAGTATTTT

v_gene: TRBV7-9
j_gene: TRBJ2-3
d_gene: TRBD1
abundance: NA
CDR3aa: CASSIRQGGFPDTQYF
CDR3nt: TGTGCCAGCAGCATCCGACAGGGGGGATTCCCAGATACGCAGTATTTT

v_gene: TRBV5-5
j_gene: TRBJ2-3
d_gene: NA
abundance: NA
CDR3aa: CASSLAGADTQYF
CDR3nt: TGTGCCAGCAGCTTGGCGGGGGCAGATACGCAGTATTTT

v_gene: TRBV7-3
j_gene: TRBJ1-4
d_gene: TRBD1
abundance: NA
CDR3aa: CASSLGTGGGNEKLFF
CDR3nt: TGTGCCAGCAGCTTAGGGACAGGGGGCGGTAATGAAAAACTGTTTTTT

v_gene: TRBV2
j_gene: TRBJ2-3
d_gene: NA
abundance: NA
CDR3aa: CASAWLGGPTDTQYF
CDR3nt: TGTGCCAGTGCCTGGTTAGGGGGGCCCACAGATACGCAGTATTTT

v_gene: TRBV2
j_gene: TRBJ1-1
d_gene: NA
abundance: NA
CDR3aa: CASSRETEAFF
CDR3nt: TGTGCCAGCAGCAGGGAGACTGAAGCTTTCTTT

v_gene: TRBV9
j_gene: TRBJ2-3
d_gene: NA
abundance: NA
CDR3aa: CASSLPPGRTDTQYF
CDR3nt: TGTGCCAGCAGCCTACCCCCCGGGCGCACAGATACGCAGTATTTT

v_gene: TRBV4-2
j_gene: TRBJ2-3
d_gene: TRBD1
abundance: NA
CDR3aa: CASSHQGQPRSTDTQYF
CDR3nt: TGTGCCAGCAGCCACCAGGGACAGCCTCGTAGCACAGATACGCAGTATTTT

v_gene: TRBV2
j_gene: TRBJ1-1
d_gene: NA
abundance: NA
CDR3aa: CASSRGATRAEAFF
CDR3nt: TGTGCCAGCAGCAGGGGCGCTACTCGGGCTGAAGCTTTCTTT

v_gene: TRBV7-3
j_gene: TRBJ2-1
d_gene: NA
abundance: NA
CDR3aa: CASQLNPGAEQFF
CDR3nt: TGTGCCTCCCAGCTTAATCCAGGGGCCGAGCAGTTCTTC

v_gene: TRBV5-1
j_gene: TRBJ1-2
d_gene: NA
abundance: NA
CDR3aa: CASSPDSYGYTF
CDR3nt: TGCGCCAGCAGCCCAGACAGCTATGGCTACACCTTC

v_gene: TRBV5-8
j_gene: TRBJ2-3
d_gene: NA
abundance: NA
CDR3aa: CASRLRRSTSDTQYF
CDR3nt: TGTGCCAGCCGCCTTCGCAGGTCTACCTCAGATACGCAGTATTTT

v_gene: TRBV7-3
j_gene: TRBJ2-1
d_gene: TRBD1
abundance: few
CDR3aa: CASSDRDRGYNEQFF
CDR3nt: TGTGCCTCCTCAGACCGGGACAGGGGCTACAATGAGCAGTTCTTC

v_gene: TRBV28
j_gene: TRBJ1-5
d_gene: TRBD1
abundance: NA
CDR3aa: CASSFHPMGQARNQPQHF
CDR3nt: TGTGCCAGCAGTTTTCATCCAATGGGACAGGCAAGAAATCAGCCCCAGCATTTT

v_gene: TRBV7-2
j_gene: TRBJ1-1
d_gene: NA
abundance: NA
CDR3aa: CASSSVGRDTEAFF
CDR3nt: TGTGCCAGCAGCTCAGTGGGAAGGGACACTGAAGCTTTCTTT

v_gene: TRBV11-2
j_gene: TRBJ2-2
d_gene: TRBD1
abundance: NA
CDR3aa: CASSLETGGSSSLVFF
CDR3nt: TGTGCCAGCAGCTTAGAGACAGGGGGCAGCTCCTCTCTGGTGTTTTTT

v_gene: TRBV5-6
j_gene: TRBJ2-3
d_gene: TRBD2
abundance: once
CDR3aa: CASKTGGPDTQYF
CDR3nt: TGTGCCAGCAAAACGGGGGGTCCAGATACGCAGTATTTT

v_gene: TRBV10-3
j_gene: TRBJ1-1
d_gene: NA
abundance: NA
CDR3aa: CAISALRQAGRDVMNTEAFF
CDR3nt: TGTGCCATCAGTGCCCTAAGACAGGCGGGTCGCGACGTCATGAACACTGAAGCTTTCTTT

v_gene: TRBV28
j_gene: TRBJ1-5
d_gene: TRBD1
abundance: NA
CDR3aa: CASSSGQGRQPQHF
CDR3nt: TGTGCCAGCAGTTCAGGACAGGGGAGACAGCCCCAGCATTTT

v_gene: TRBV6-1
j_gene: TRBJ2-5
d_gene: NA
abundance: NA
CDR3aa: CASSAAVPGETQYF
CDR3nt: TGTGCCAGCAGTGCGGCCGTACCTGGGGAGACCCAGTACTTC

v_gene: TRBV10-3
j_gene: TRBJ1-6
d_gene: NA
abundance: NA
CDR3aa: CAISGSLNSPLHF
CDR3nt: TGTGCCATCAGCGGGTCGCTTAATTCACCCCTCCACTTT

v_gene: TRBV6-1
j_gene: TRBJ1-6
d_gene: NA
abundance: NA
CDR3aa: CASGSGERSPLHF
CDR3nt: TGTGCCAGCGGTTCAGGTGAGAGGTCACCCCTCCACTTT

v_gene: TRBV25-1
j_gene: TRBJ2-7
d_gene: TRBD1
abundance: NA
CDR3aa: CASSDTTGTGIYEQYF
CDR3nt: TGTGCCAGCAGTGACACAACCGGGACAGGGATCTACGAGCAGTACTTC

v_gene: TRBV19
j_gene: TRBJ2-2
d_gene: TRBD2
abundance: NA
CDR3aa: CASTRGLAGGGELFF
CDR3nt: TGTGCCAGTACCCGCGGACTAGCGGGGGGCGGGGAGCTGTTTTTT

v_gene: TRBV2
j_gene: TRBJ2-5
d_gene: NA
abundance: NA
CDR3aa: CASSVRGETQYF
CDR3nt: TGTGCCAGCAGTGTACGCGGGGAGACCCAGTACTTC

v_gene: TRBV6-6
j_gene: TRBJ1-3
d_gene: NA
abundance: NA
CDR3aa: CASSLQALSGNTIYF
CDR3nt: TGTGCCAGCAGCCTACAGGCCCTCTCTGGAAACACCATATATTTT

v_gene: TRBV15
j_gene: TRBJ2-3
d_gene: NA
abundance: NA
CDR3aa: CATSRVALGSTDTQYF
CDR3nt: TGTGCCACCAGCAGAGTGGCATTAGGTAGCACAGATACGCAGTATTTT

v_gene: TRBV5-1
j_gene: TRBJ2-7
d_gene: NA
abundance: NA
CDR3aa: CASSDPTGEQYF
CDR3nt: TGCGCCAGCAGCGACCCGACCGGTGAGCAGTACTTC

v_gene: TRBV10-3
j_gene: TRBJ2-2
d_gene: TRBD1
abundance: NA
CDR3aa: CATNRDRPTNTGELFF
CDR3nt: TGTGCCACAAACCGGGACAGGCCCACGAACACCGGGGAGCTGTTTTTT

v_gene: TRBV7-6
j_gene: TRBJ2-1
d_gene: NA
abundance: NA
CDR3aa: CASSLETPSTFYDEQFF
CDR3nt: TGTGCCAGCAGCTTGGAAACTCCGAGCACCTTTTATGATGAGCAGTTCTTC

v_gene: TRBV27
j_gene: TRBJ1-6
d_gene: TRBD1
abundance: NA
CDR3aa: CASTLTTGMSPLHF
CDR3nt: TGTGCCAGCACTTTAACGACAGGGATGTCACCCCTCCACTTT

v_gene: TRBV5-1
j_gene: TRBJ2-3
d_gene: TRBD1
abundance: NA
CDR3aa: CASSPIRDRTDTQYF
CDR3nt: TGCGCCAGCAGCCCGATCCGGGACAGGACAGATACGCAGTATTTT

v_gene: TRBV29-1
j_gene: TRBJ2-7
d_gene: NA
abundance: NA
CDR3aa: CSVEEKTAPYEQYF
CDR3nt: TGCAGCGTTGAAGAGAAAACTGCCCCCTACGAGCAGTACTTC

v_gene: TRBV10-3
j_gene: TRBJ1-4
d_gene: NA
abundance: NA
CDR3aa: CAIRSTDTNEKLFF
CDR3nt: TGTGCCATCAGGTCGACAGATACTAATGAAAAACTGTTTTTT

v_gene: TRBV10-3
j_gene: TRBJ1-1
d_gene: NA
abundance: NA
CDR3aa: CAIRGDLGRGTEAFF
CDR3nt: TGTGCCATCAGGGGGGATCTAGGAAGGGGTACTGAAGCTTTCTTT

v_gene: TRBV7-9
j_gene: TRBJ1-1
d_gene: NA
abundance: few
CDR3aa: CASSLMTQGEAFF
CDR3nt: TGTGCCAGCAGCTTAATGACGCAGGGGGAAGCTTTCTTT

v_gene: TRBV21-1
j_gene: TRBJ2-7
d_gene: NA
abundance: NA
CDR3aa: CASSMDRFSSYEQYF
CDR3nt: TGTGCCAGCAGCATGGACAGGTTTAGCTCCTACGAGCAGTACTTC

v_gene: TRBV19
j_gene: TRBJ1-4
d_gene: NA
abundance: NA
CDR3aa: CASSIAMGEAGLEKLFF
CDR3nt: TGTGCCAGTAGTATTGCCATGGGGGAGGCAGGGCTGGAAAAACTGTTTTTT